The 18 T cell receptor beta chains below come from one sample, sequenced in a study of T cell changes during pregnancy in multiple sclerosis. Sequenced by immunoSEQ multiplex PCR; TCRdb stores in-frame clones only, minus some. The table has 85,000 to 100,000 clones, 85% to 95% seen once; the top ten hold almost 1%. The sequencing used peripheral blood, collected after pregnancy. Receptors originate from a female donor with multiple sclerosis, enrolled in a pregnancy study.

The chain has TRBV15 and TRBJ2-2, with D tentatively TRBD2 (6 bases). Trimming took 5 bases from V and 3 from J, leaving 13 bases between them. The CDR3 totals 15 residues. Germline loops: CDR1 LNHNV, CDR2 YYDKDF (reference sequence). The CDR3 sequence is CATSEASVDTGELFF. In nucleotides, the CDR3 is TGTGCCACCAGCGAGGCTAGCGTGGACACCGGGGAGCTGTTTTTT. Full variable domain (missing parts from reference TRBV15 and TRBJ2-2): DAMVIQNPRYQVTQFGKPVTLSCSQTLNHNVMYWYQQKSSQAPKLLFHYYDKDFNNEADTPDNFQSRRPNTSFCFLDIRSPGLGDTAMYLCATSEASVDTGELFFGEGSRLTVL.

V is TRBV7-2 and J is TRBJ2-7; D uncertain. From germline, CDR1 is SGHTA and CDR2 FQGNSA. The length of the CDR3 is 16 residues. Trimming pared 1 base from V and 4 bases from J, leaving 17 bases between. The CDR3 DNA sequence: TGTGCCAGCAGCTTAGGCGCCTCTAACGCCGGGTACGAGCAGTACTTC. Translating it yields CASSLGASNAGYEQYF.

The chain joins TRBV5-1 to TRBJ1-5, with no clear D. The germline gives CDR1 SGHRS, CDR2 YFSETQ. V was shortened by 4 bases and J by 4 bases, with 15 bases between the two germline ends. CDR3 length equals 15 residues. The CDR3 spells CASSRTGERNQPQHF. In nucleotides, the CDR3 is TGCGCCAGCAGCCGGACCGGGGAGCGAAATCAGCCCCAGCATTTT.

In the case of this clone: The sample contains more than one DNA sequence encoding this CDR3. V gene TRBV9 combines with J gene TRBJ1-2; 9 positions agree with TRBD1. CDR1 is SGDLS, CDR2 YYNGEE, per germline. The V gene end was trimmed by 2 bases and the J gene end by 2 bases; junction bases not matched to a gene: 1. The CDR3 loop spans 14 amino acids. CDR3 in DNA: TGTGCCAGCAGCGTCGGACAGGGGAACTATGGCTACACCTTC. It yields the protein CASSVGQGNYGYTF.

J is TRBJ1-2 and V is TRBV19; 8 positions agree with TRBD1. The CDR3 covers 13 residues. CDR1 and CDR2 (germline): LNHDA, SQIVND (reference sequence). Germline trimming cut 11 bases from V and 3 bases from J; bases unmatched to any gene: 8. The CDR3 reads CACKTGADYGYTF. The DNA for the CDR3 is TGTGCCTGTAAGACAGGGGCAGACTATGGCTACACCTTC.

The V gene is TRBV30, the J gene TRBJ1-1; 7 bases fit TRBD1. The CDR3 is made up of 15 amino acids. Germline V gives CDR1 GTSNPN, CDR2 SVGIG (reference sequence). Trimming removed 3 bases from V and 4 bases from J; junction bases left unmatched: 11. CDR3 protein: CAWRIQQGLGTEAFF. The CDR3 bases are TGTGCCTGGAGGATCCAACAGGGGCTGGGCACTGAAGCTTTCTTT.

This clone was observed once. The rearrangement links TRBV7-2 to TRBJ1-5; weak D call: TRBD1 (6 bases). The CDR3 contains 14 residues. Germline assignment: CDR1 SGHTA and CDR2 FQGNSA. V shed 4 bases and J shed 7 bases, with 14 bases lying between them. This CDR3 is CASSSPGGGQPQHF. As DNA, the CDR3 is TGTGCCAGCAGCTCCCCGGGGGGCGGGCAGCCCCAGCATTTT.

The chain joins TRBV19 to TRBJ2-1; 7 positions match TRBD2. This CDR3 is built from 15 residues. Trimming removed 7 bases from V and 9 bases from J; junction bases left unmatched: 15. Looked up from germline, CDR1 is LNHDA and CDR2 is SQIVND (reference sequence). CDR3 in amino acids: CASKVIGGRMGEQFF. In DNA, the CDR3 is TGTGCCAGTAAGGTCATTGGCGGGAGAATGGGTGAGCAGTTCTTC.

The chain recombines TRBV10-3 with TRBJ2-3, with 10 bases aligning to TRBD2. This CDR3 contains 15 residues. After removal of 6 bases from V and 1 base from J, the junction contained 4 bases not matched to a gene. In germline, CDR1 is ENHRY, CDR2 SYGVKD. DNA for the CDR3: TGTGCCATCAGGGCAGGGACTAGCGGCACAGATACGCAGTATTTT. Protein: CAIRAGTSGTDTQYF.

This chain's CDR3 is CASSYLAQDNQPQHF. CDR3 bases: TGTGCCAGCAGTTACCTCGCCCAGGATAATCAGCCCCAGCATTTT. This chain connects TRBV6-6 to TRBJ1-5; D is undetermined. Trimming removed 2 bases at V and 4 bases at J, with 12 bases between. Germline values: CDR1 MNHNY, CDR2 SVGAGI (reference sequence). This CDR3 has 15 amino acids.

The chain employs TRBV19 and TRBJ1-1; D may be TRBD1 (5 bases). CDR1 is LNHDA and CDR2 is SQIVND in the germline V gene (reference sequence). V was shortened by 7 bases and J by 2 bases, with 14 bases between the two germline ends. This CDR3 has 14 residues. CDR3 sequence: CASNPGRENTEAFF. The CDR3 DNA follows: TGTGCCAGTAACCCAGGGAGGGAAAACACTGAAGCTTTCTTT.

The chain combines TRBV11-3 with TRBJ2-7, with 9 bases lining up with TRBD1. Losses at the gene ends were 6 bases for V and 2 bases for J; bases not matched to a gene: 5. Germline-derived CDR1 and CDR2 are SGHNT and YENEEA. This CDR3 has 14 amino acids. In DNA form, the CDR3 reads TGTGCCAGCAGTTCCCGGGACAGGGCCTACGAGCAGTACTTC. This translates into CASSSRDRAYEQYF.

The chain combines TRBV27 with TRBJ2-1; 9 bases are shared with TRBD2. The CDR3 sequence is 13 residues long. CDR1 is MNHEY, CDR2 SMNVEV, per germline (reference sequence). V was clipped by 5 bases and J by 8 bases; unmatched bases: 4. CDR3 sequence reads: CASSLSGSYEQFF. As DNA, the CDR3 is TGTGCCAGCAGTCTTAGCGGGAGTTATGAGCAGTTCTTC.

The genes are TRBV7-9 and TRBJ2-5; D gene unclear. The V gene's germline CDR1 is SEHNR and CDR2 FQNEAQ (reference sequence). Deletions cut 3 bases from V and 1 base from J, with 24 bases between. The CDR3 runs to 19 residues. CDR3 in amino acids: CASSLIPSRHLTFQETQYF. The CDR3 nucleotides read TGTGCCAGCAGCTTGATCCCCTCCCGACACCTAACCTTCCAAGAGACCCAGTACTTC.

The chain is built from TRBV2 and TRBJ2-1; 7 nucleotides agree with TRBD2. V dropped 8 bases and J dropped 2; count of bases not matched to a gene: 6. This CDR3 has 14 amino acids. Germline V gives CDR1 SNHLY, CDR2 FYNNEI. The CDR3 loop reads CASERDSPYNEQFF. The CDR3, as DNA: TGTGCCAGCGAGCGGGACTCACCCTACAATGAGCAGTTCTTC.

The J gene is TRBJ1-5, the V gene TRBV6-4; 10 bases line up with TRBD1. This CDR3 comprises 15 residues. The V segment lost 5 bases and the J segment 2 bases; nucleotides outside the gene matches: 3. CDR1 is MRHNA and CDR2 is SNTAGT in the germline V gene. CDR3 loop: CASSPGTGGNQPQHF. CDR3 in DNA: TGTGCCAGCAGTCCTGGGACAGGGGGCAATCAGCCCCAGCATTTT.

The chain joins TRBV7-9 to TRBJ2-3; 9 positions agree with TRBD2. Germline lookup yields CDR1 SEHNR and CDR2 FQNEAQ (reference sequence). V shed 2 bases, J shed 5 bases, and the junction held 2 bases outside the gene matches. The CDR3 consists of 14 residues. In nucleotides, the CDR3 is TGTGCCAGCAGCTTACCTAGCGGGGAAGATACGCAGTATTTT. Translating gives CASSLPSGEDTQYF.

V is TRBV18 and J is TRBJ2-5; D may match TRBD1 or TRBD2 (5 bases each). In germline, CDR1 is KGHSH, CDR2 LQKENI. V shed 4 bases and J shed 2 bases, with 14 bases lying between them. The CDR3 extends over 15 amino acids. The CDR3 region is CASSRPGRTQETQYF. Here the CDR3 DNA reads TGTGCCAGCTCACGACCAGGGAGAACTCAAGAGACCCAGTACTTC.